This entry lists 3 T cell receptor beta chains sequenced from one sample in a study of cytomegalovirus exposure and HLA in healthy donors (dated by TCRdb to about 2017). Receptor amplification or capture employed the immunoSEQ multiplex PCR assay. This immuneACCESS table, as held by TCRdb, lists in-frame sequences with V and J called but not all clones. Of the missing ones, under half trace to an unresolved V gene in checked studies; the others have no known cause. The sample table holds 160,000 or so clones, of which approximately 90% were seen once. Approximately 3.1% of the sample is held by the ten biggest clonotypes. Material for sequencing was PBMCs. The receptors here all came from a man aged 18 to 30 in good health and CMV-seronegative.

The chain has TRBV7-8 and TRBJ1-1; D remains unclear. In germline, CDR1 is SGHVS, CDR2 FQNEAQ. CDR3 length: 12 residues. The V gene lost 4 bases and the J gene lost 4 bases, with 7 bases spanning the gap. The CDR3 loop reads CASSSQFTEAFF. CDR3 in DNA: TGTGCCAGCAGCTCCCAGTTCACTGAAGCTTTCTTT.

This clone has a handful of counts. Sequence at one end of the junction differs from germline and may be a read error. This chain connects TRBV7-7 to TRBJ2-2; a weak D match, TRBD2 (5 bases). Germline V gene sequence: CDR1 SSHAT, CDR2 FNYEAQ (reference sequence). The CDR3 extends over 14 amino acids. CDR3: CASSPRTGSGELFF. The CDR3 DNA sequence: TGTGCTAGCAGCCCGAGGACTGGCAGCGGGGAGCTGTTTTTT.

The V call is TRBV10-3, the J call TRBJ2-7, with 9 bases lining up with TRBD1. CDR3 length: 15 amino acids. The germline CDR1 and CDR2 sequences are ENHRY and SYGVKD. After removal of 4 bases from V and 0 bases from J, the junction contained 4 bases not matched to a gene. CDR3 in DNA: TGTGCCATCAGTGGGGCGACAGGGGGCTCCTACGAGCAGTACTTC. Its protein product is CAISGATGGSYEQYF.